What follows are 3 T cell receptor beta chains derived from one specimen sequenced in a study of T cells in narcolepsy. TCRdb's table, derived via immunoSEQ multiplex PCR, lists solely in-frame clones and lacks some. The data show tens of thousands of clones, with approximately 89% seen just once and around 1.2% held by the top ten. Sequencing used CD45RA- memory CD4+ T cells from PBMCs. The receptors stem from a human donor with narcolepsy.

The chain combines TRBV6-5 with TRBJ2-7, with D perhaps TRBD1 (6 bases). V was cut by 4 bases and J by 0 bases, with 16 bases left in between. This CDR3 comprises 16 residues. The germline CDR1 and CDR2 sequences are MNHEY and SVGAGI. CDR3 amino acids: CASSFNRVTGSYEQYF. The DNA of the CDR3 is TGTGCCAGCAGTTTCAACAGGGTTACTGGCTCCTACGAGCAGTACTTC.

This clone was recorded once. This rearrangement joins TRBV11-3 to TRBJ1-2; D gene ambiguous. V lost 5 bases to trimming and J lost 7 bases, with 8 bases between them. CDR1 is SGHNT, CDR2 YENEEA, per germline. This CDR3 spans 11 amino acids. The CDR3 sequence: CASSEGVGYTF. As DNA, the CDR3 is TGTGCCAGCAGCGAAGGTGTTGGCTACACCTTC.

This chain joins TRBV5-4 and TRBJ1-2; a possible D gene is TRBD1 (6 bases). V was trimmed by 3 bases and J by 7 bases, leaving 19 bases between them. Germline CDR1 SGHNT, CDR2 YYREEE (reference sequence). The CDR3 sequence is 15 residues long. CDR3 in amino acids: CASSSVALQGTGYTF. For the CDR3, the DNA is TGTGCCAGCAGCTCCGTCGCGTTACAGGGCACTGGCTACACCTTC.